Following are 23 T cell receptor beta chains from one sample sequenced in a study of cytomegalovirus exposure and HLA in healthy donors. The PCR employed 60 Vbeta primers together with 13 Jbeta primers. Data came from immunoSEQ multiplex PCR; TCRdb stores just in-frame clones and leaves some out. Of more than 85,000 clones listed, approximately 69% are singletons. Material for sequencing was PBMCs. The receptors were sampled from a female donor in good health and CMV-seronegative.

This chain uses TRBV6-6 with TRBJ1-4; 11 nucleotides line up with TRBD1. The CDR3 covers 15 residues. Per the germline V gene, CDR1 is MNHNY and CDR2 is SVGAGI (reference sequence). J was trimmed by 5 bases and V by 6 bases; bases with no gene match: 5. The DNA of the CDR3 is TGTGCCAGCAGCCACCGGGACAGGGGGAATGAAAAACTGTTTTTT. Residues: CASSHRDRGNEKLFF.

V usage is TRBV28 and J usage is TRBJ2-1; TRBD2 matches at 10 bases. Germline V CDR1 and CDR2: MDHEN, SYDVKM. The CDR3 runs to 14 residues. Germline trimming cut 6 bases from V and 2 bases from J; bases unmatched to any gene: 1. The CDR3 sequence is CASRAGGPYNEQFF. The CDR3 bases are TGTGCCAGCAGAGCGGGAGGGCCCTACAATGAGCAGTTCTTC. Full variable domain (remainder filled in from reference TRBV28 and TRBJ2-1): DVKVTQSSRYLVKRTGEKVFLECVQDMDHENMFWYRQDPGLGLRLIYFSYDVKMKEKGDIPEGYSVSREKKERFSLILESASTNQTSMYLCASRAGGPYNEQFFGPGTRLTVL.

The V and J genes are TRBV11-3 and TRBJ2-3, with TRBD1 matching 9 bases. The CDR3 has 16 residues. J gave up 0 bases and V 5 bases, and 6 bases lay outside the gene matches. Per the germline V gene, CDR1 is SGHNT and CDR2 is YENEEA. The CDR3 DNA sequence: TGTGCCAGCAGCCTATATGGACAGGGGAGCACAGATACGCAGTATTTT. This translates into CASSLYGQGSTDTQYF.

The chain joins TRBV7-2 to TRBJ1-1, with D maybe TRBD1 (5 bases). Germline V lookup: CDR1 SGHTA, CDR2 FQGNSA. This CDR3 is built from 13 residues. V lost 5 bases, J lost 3 bases, and 10 bases lay in between. In nucleotides, the CDR3 is TGTGCCAGCAGCCCAACCAGGGACACTGAAGCTTTCTTT. Protein product: CASSPTRDTEAFF.

This clone was observed a handful of times. The rearrangement uses TRBV4-3 and TRBJ1-5; D unresolved. Trimming removed 0 bases from V and 2 bases from J, with 2 bases in between. This CDR3 comprises 13 residues. CDR1 is LGHNA, CDR2 YSLEER, per germline. The CDR3 loop reads CASSQDGNQPQHF. DNA of the CDR3: TGCGCCAGCAGCCAAGACGGCAATCAGCCCCAGCATTTT.

This clone was picked up a small number of times. The chain joins TRBV4-2 to TRBJ1-4; the match to TRBD1 covers 10 bases. The CDR3 runs 16 residues. Germline V lookup: CDR1 LGHNA, CDR2 YNFKEQ. The V segment lost 1 base and the J segment 9 bases; nucleotides outside the gene matches: 8. The CDR3 DNA reads TGTGCCAGCAGCCAAGGGGAGGACAGGGGGAATAAAAAACTGTTTTTT. Its protein is CASSQGEDRGNKKLFF.

The V and J genes are TRBV5-1 and TRBJ1-2; 10 positions agree with TRBD1. Germline trimming cut 4 bases from V and 4 bases from J; bases unmatched to any gene: 7. The germline V gene encodes CDR1 SGHRS and CDR2 YFSETQ. CDR3 length: 15 amino acids. CDR3 coding DNA: TGCGCCAGCAGCGCTCCGGACAGGGGGTCCTATGGCTACACCTTC. It codes for CASSAPDRGSYGYTF.

This chain connects TRBV6-1 to TRBJ1-5, with a tentative D call TRBD1 (6 bases). This CDR3 region has 13 residues. Trimming stripped 5 bases from V and 10 bases from J, with 15 bases between. Germline loops: CDR1 MNHNS, CDR2 SASEGT. CDR3 protein: CASSNREINPQHF. For the CDR3, the DNA is TGTGCCAGCAGTAACAGGGAGATCAATCCCCAGCATTTT.

Turning to this clone: At one end, the junction sequence differs from germline, possibly due to a read error. The chain is built from TRBV6-5 and TRBJ1-1; D is possibly TRBD1 (5 bases). Germline V gives CDR1 MNHEY, CDR2 SVGAGI. The CDR3 is 13 amino acids. As DNA, the CDR3 is TGTGCTAGCAGTTACCGCCAGGGTGGATTAGCTTTCTTT. It translates to CASSYRQGGLAFF.

CDR3 sequence (DNA): TGTGCCAGCAGTTACATTGGCACTTTCTTT. This codes for CASSYIGTFF. V is TRBV6-6 and J is TRBJ1-1, with no clear D. The germline V and J ends were trimmed by 2 bases and 12 bases, with 7 bases remaining between them. CDR3 length equals 10 residues. Germline values: CDR1 MNHNY, CDR2 SVGAGI (reference sequence).

The chain links TRBV30 to TRBJ1-1, with no clear D. Trimming took 2 bases from V and 8 from J, leaving 9 bases between them. This CDR3 is built from 11 residues. Germline V lookup: CDR1 GTSNPN, CDR2 SVGIG (reference sequence). CDR3 loop: CAWSLSLEAFF. CDR3 sequence (DNA): TGTGCCTGGAGTCTTAGTCTAGAAGCTTTCTTT. Full variable domain (missing parts from reference TRBV30 and TRBJ1-1): SQTIHQWPATLVQPVGSPLSLECTVEGTSNPNLYWYRQAAGRGLQLLFYSVGIGQISSEVPQNLSASRPQDRQFILSSKKLLLSDSGFYLCAWSLSLEAFFGQGTRLTVV.

The chain joins TRBV7-6 to TRBJ2-7; 8 bases agree with TRBD1. Germline loops: CDR1 SGHVS, CDR2 FNYEAQ. This CDR3 is 13 amino acids long. V was clipped by 5 bases and J by 6 bases; unmatched bases: 6. CDR3 in amino acids: CASSRRTGFEQYF. The CDR3 DNA reads as TGTGCCAGCAGCCGGCGGACAGGGTTCGAGCAGTACTTC.

The CDR3 nucleotides are TGTGCCATCAGAGGAGGAGGGCTCCACTACGAGCAGTACTTC. This sequence encodes CAIRGGGLHYEQYF. V usage is TRBV10-3 and J usage is TRBJ2-7, with D perhaps matching TRBD2 (6 bases). This CDR3 region has 14 residues. Germline CDR1 and CDR2: ENHRY and SYGVKD. Trimming removed 6 bases at V and 3 bases at J, with 15 bases between.

This rearrangement joins TRBV10-3 to TRBJ1-4; D gene unclear. This CDR3 is 13 amino acids long. Trimming removed 0 bases at V and 6 bases at J, with 5 bases between. Germline CDR1 reads ENHRY; CDR2 reads SYGVKD. CDR3 in DNA: TGTGCCATCAGTGAGTCGAGGGATGAAAAACTGTTTTTT. It encodes CAISESRDEKLFF.

J is TRBJ1-1 and V is TRBV18; 8 bases map to TRBD1. The CDR3 has 12 residues. Germline V lookup: CDR1 KGHSH, CDR2 LQKENI. V shed 3 bases, J shed 11 bases, and the junction held 5 bases outside the gene matches. The CDR3 here is CASSPSTGEAFF. The CDR3 DNA reads TGTGCCAGCTCACCCTCGACAGGGGAGGCTTTCTTT.

This clone was counted a few times. The chain recombines TRBV5-6 with TRBJ2-7, with TRBD1 as a possible D gene (5 bases). Germline V gene lookup returns CDR1 SGHDT and CDR2 YYEEEE. The ends were cut back, 2 bases at V and 7 bases at J, with 13 bases in the middle. This CDR3 contains 13 residues. DNA of the CDR3: TGTGCCAGCAGCTTCCCAGGGATGAGGGAGCAGTACTTC. This gives the protein CASSFPGMREQYF.

The V and J genes are TRBV27 and TRBJ1-5; D uncertain. Germline lookup yields CDR1 MNHEY and CDR2 SMNVEV (reference sequence). The V and J ends lost 6 bases and 6 bases respectively, with 6 bases between them. The CDR3 loop spans 11 amino acids. The chain's CDR3 is CASRALQPQHF. The CDR3 coding sequence is TGTGCCAGCAGGGCTCTTCAGCCCCAGCATTTT.

This sequence joins TRBV6-1 and TRBJ2-1; no clear D. Germline V gene lookup returns CDR1 MNHNS and CDR2 SASEGT. The CDR3 totals 12 residues. V lost 4 bases and J 14 bases, leaving 15 bases between the germline ends. The DNA of the CDR3 is TGTGCCAGCAGTGTCTTAATCATGAGTGAGTTCTTC. It translates to CASSVLIMSEFF.

This chain uses TRBV15 with TRBJ1-1, with 10 bases identical to TRBD1. This CDR3 contains 19 residues. Trimming removed 1 base from V and 6 bases from J; junction bases left unmatched: 17. Germline CDR1 and CDR2: LNHNV and YYDKDF (reference sequence). CDR3 bases: TGTGCCACCAGCAGAGTTATGGGACAGGGGTTTGTTCGTGGGGCTGAAGCTTTCTTT. Protein: CATSRVMGQGFVRGAEAFF.

The chain recombines TRBV4-3 with TRBJ1-5; D remains ambiguous. The CDR3 contains 12 residues. CDR1 LGHNA and CDR2 YSLEER come from the germline V gene. The V end was cut by 1 base, the J end by 9 bases, with 7 bases between. Here the CDR3 reads CASSQGAGPQHF. As DNA, the CDR3 is TGCGCCAGCAGCCAAGGTGCGGGGCCCCAGCATTTT.

V is TRBV29-1 and J is TRBJ2-7, with 9 nucleotides matching TRBD1. V was clipped by 5 bases and J by 0 bases; unmatched bases: 5. The CDR3 is made up of 14 amino acids. Looked up from germline, CDR1 is SQVTM and CDR2 is ANQGSEA. DNA for the CDR3: TGCAGCGTTAAGGAACAGGGGGCCTCCTACGAGCAGTACTTC. This sequence encodes CSVKEQGASYEQYF.

The chain uses TRBV7-2 and TRBJ1-1; D is unclear. Trimming removed 5 bases at V and 3 bases at J, with 4 bases between. Per germline, CDR1 SGHTA and CDR2 FQGNSA. The CDR3 sequence is 11 residues long. This CDR3 reads CASSPYTEAFF. In DNA, the CDR3 is TGTGCCAGCAGCCCCTACACTGAAGCTTTCTTT.

V usage is TRBV9 and J usage is TRBJ1-6; weak D call: TRBD1 (6 bases). The CDR3 is 15 residues long. V was trimmed by 4 bases and J by 7 bases, leaving 15 bases between them. Germline V lookup: CDR1 SGDLS, CDR2 YYNGEE. CDR3 DNA sequence: TGTGCCAGCAGCACAGGGCCAATTCAGAATTCACCCCTCCACTTT. This gives the protein CASSTGPIQNSPLHF.